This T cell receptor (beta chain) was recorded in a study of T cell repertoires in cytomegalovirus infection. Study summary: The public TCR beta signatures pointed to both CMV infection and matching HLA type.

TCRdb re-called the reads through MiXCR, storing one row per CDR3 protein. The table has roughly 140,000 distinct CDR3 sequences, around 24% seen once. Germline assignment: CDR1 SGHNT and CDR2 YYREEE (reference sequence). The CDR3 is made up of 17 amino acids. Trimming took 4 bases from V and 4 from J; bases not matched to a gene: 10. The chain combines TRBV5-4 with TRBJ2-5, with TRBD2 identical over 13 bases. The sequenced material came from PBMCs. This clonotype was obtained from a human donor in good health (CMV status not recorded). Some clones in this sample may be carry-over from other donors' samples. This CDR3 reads CASSPSPGTSGVETQYF. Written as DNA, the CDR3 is TGTGCCAGCAGCCCCTCCCCGGGGACTAGCGGGGTAGAGACCCAGTACTTC. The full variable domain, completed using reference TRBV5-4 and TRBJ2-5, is ETGVTQSPTHLIKTRGQQVTLRCSSQSGHNTVSWYQQALGQGPQFIFQYYREEENGRGNFPPRFSGLQFPNYSSELNVNALELDDSALYLCASSPSPGTSGVETQYFGPGTRLLVL.